This TCR beta chain was captured by sequencing in a study of blood T cell repertoires in COVID-19. Germline V gene data show CDR1 as MNHEY and CDR2 as SVGEGT. The CDR3 has 15 amino acids. The J segment lost 7 bases and the V segment lost 4 bases, leaving 7 bases of the junction unmatched. TCRdb keeps only in-frame clones here, not all; method: immunoSEQ multiplex PCR. Here the sample spans 65,000 to 85,000 clones, around 90% being singletons. The chain joins TRBV6-2 or TRBV6-3 to TRBJ2-1; TRBD1 agrees at 10 bases. This receptor was obtained from a woman younger than 30 with acute or convalescent COVID-19. Sequencing was done on a sample of peripheral blood. Here the CDR3 DNA reads TGTGCCAGCAGTTCTTCCGGGACAGGGGAGAATGAGCAGTTCTTC. Its translation: CASSSSGTGENEQFF.